This passage covers 9 T cell receptor beta chains from one sample sequenced in a study of cytomegalovirus exposure and HLA in healthy donors (dated by TCRdb to about 2017). The library was produced with the immunoSEQ multiplex PCR assay. For the multiplex PCR, a mixture combining 60 forward primers for TCR Vbeta segments and 13 reverse primers for TCR Jbeta segments was used. Not all clones reach the TCRdb copy of this immuneACCESS table, which keeps in-frame sequences only. Checked studies attribute under half of the gap to unresolved V genes and leave the rest unexplained. Within this sample are about 130,000 clones, with under 85% of them counted one time only. Of the sample, under 2% is held by the ten largest clones. Sequencing was carried out using PBMCs. Every receptor here comes from a boy between 10 and 17 years old in good health and CMV-seronegative.

Concerning this clone itself: Other nucleotide sequences from this sample produce the same CDR3. This chain's CDR3 is CASSVQGNTEAFF. The CDR3 nucleotides read TGTGCCAGCAGCGTTCAGGGCAACACTGAAGCTTTCTTT. J is TRBJ1-1 and V is TRBV9; D might be TRBD1 (5 bases). CDR3 length equals 13 residues. The germline gives CDR1 SGDLS, CDR2 YYNGEE. Trimming stripped 2 bases from V and 2 bases from J, with 7 bases between.

The chain recombines TRBV19 with TRBJ2-7; D may be TRBD2 (6 bases). Germline V gives CDR1 LNHDA, CDR2 SQIVND (reference sequence). This CDR3 spans 13 amino acids. Trimming stripped 5 bases from V and 5 bases from J, with 13 bases between. CDR3 sequence: CASSPQGGDEQYF. The CDR3 region has the DNA TGTGCCAGTAGTCCCCAGGGAGGAGACGAGCAGTACTTC.

This chain joins TRBV9 and TRBJ2-7; 7 nucleotides agree with TRBD2. Germline CDR1 and CDR2: SGDLS and YYNGEE. The CDR3 extends over 12 amino acids. Trimming at V came to 0 bases and at J to 6 bases, leaving 0 bases not matched to a gene. The CDR3 reads CASSVGEGEQYF. CDR3 DNA: TGTGCCAGCAGCGTAGGGGAGGGCGAGCAGTACTTC. Full variable domain (remainder filled in from reference TRBV9 and TRBJ2-7): DSGVTQTPKHLITATGQRVTLRCSPRSGDLSVYWYQQSLDQGLQFLIQYYNGEERAKGNILERFSAQQFPDLHSELNLSSLELGDSALYFCASSVGEGEQYFGPGTRLTVT.

V and J are TRBV2 and TRBJ1-1; 8 bases agree with TRBD1. V dropped 5 bases and J dropped 5; count of bases not matched to a gene: 4. Germline lookup yields CDR1 SNHLY and CDR2 FYNNEI. The CDR3 extends over 13 amino acids. CDR3 residues: CASSYTGGTEAFF. CDR3 sequence (DNA): TGTGCCAGCAGTTACACAGGGGGGACTGAAGCTTTCTTT.

This clone was seen just once. This rearrangement joins TRBV5-4 to TRBJ2-1, with 8 bases that match TRBD2. Per germline, CDR1 SGHNT and CDR2 YYREEE (reference sequence). V trimming: 4 bases; J trimming: 5 bases; junction bases outside the gene matches: 8. The CDR3 loop spans 15 amino acids. CDR3 amino acids: CASSNGGAVDNEQFF. The CDR3 DNA reads as TGTGCCAGCAGCAACGGGGGGGCGGTAGACAATGAGCAGTTCTTC.

This clone was recorded once. The chain combines TRBV9 with TRBJ2-7; 9 bases are a match to TRBD2. V gave up 0 bases and J gave up 6 bases; unmatched junction bases: 7. This CDR3 has 15 amino acids. The germline V gene has CDR1 SGDLS and CDR2 YYNGEE. CDR3 coding DNA: TGTGCCAGCAGCGTAGCTGGCGGGGGGGCTGGCGAGCAGTACTTC. Its translation: CASSVAGGGAGEQYF.

V is TRBV30 and J is TRBJ1-1; D remains unclear. The germline gives CDR1 GTSNPN, CDR2 SVGIG (reference sequence). Trimming shortened V by 0 bases and J by 4 bases, and 12 bases separated the two germline ends. CDR3 size: 14 residues. As DNA, the CDR3 is TGTGCCTGGAGTGTACTCTTGAGGATCACTGAAGCTTTCTTT. The encoded protein is CAWSVLLRITEAFF.

V usage is TRBV19 and J usage is TRBJ2-6; D might be TRBD1 (6 bases). Trimming removed 5 bases from V and 2 bases from J, with 10 bases in between. There are 15 residues in the CDR3. Germline CDR1 is LNHDA and CDR2 is SQIVND (reference sequence). This CDR3 reads CASSLTGAGANVLTF. The CDR3 nucleotides read TGTGCCAGTAGTTTGACAGGAGCTGGGGCCAACGTCCTGACTTTC.

This clone showed up just a few times. The CDR3 loop reads CASSEARGTGVGYTF. CDR3 DNA sequence: TGTGCCAGCAGTGAAGCGCGAGGGACAGGGGTCGGCTACACCTTC. The rearrangement uses TRBV2 and TRBJ1-2; TRBD1 agrees at 10 bases. The CDR3 has 15 residues. With 0 bases clipped from V and 8 bases from J, the junction kept 6 bases outside the gene matches. Germline-derived CDR1 and CDR2 are SNHLY and FYNNEI.